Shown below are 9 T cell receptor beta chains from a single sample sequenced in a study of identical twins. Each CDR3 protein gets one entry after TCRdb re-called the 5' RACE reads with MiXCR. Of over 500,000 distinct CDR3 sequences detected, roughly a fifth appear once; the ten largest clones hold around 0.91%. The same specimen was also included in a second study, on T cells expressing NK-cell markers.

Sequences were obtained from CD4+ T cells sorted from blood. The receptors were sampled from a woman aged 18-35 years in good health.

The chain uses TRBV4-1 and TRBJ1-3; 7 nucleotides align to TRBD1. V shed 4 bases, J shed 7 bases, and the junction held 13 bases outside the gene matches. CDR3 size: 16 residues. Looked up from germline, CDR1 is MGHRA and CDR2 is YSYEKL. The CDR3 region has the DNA TGCGCCAGCAGCCCGAGTACAGGGGAGACCGTGAACACCATATATTTT. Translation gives CASSPSTGETVNTIYF.

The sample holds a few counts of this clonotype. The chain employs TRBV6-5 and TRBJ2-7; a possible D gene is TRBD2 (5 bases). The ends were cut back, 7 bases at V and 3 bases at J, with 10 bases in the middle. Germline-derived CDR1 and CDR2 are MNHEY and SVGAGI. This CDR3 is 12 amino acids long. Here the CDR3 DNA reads TGTGCCAGCAACGGACGGGGCTACGAGCAGTACTTC. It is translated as CASNGRGYEQYF.

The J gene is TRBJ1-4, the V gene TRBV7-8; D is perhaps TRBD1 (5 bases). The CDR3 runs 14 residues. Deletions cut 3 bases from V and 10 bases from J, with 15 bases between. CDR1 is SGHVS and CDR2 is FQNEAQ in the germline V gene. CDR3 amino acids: CASSLGRDWGKLFF. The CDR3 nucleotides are TGTGCCAGCAGCTTGGGGAGGGACTGGGGAAAACTGTTTTTT.

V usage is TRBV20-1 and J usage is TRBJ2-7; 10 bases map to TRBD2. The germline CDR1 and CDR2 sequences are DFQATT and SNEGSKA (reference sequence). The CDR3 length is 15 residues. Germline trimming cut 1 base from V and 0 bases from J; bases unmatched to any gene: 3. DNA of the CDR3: TGCAGTGCTAGAGGGCCTAGCGGGAGCTCCTACGAGCAGTACTTC. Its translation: CSARGPSGSSYEQYF.

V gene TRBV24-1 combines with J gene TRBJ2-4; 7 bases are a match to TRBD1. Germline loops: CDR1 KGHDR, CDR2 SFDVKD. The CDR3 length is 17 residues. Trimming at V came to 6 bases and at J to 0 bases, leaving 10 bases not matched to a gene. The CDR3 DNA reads TGTGCCACCAGTCCACCGGGACAGTTTATAGCCAAAAACATTCAGTACTTC. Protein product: CATSPPGQFIAKNIQYF.

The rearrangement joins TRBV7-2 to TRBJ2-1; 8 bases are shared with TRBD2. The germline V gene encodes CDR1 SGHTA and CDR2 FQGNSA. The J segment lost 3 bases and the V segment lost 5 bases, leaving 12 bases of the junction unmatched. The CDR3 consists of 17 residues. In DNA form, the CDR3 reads TGTGCCAGCAGCCCGCGGATTGGCGGGAGGCGCTACAATGAGCAGTTCTTC. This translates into CASSPRIGGRRYNEQFF. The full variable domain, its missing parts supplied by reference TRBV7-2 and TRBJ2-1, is GAGVSQSPSNKVTEKGKDVELRCDPISGHTALYWYRQSLGQGLEFLIYFQGNSAPDKSGLPSDRFSAERTGGSVSTLTIQRTQQEDSAVYLCASSPRIGGRRYNEQFFGPGTRLTVL.

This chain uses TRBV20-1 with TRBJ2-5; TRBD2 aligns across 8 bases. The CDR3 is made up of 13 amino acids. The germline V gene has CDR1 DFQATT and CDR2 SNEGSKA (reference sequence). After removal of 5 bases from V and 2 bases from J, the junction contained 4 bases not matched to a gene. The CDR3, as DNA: TGCAGTGCTTTAGCGGGACCACAAGAGACCCAGTACTTC. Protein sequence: CSALAGPQETQYF.

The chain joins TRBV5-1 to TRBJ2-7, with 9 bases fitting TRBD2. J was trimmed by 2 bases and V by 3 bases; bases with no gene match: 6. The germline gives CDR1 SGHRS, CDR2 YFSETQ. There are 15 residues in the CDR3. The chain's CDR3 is CASSSGLAVTYEQYF. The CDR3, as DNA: TGCGCCAGCAGCTCGGGACTAGCTGTAACCTACGAGCAGTACTTC.

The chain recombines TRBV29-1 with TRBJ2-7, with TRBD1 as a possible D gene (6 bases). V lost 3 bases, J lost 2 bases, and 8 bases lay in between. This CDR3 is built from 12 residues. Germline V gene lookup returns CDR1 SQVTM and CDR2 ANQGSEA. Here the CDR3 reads CSVEDSAYEQYF. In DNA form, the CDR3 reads TGCAGCGTTGAGGACAGTGCCTACGAGCAGTACTTC.